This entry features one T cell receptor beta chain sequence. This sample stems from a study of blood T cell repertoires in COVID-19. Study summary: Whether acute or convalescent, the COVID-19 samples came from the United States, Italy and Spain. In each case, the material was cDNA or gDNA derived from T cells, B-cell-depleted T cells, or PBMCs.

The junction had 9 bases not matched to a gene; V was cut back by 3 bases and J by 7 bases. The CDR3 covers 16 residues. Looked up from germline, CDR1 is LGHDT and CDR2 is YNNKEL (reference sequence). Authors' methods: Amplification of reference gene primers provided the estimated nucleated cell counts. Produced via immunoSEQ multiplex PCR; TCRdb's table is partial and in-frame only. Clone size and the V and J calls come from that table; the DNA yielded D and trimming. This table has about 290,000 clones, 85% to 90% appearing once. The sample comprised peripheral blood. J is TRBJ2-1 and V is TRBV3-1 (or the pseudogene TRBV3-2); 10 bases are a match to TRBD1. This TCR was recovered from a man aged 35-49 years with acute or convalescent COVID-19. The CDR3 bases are TGTGCCAGCAGCCACCAGACAGGGGGCTTATGGAATGAGCAGTTCTTC. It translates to CASSHQTGGLWNEQFF.